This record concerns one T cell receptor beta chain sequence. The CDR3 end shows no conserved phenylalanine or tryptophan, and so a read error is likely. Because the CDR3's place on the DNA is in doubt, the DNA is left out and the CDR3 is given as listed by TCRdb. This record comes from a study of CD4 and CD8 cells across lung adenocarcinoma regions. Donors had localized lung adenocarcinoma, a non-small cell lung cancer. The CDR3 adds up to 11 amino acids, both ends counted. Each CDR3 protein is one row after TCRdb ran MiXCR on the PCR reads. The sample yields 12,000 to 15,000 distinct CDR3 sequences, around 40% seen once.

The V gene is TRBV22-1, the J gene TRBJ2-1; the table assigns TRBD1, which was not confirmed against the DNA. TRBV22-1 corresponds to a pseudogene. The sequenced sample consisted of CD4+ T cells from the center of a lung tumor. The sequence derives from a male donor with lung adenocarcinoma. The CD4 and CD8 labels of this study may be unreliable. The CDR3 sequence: CPGPGVSLFPY.